This T cell receptor (beta chain) was obtained from a study of blood T cell repertoires in COVID-19. Only in-frame clones appear in the TCRdb table, and some are missing; sequencing was by immunoSEQ multiplex PCR. The sample holds about 130,000 clones, 86% seen once. Adults between roughly 18 and 90 years of age took part from fewer than 30 US areas. Researchers sorted participants into cohorts using their self-reported clinical history. This clone was seen more than once but under ten times. The sample consisted of PBMCs or T cells enriched from blood (not recorded which). This sequence was found in a man between 45 and 60 years old who had recovered from COVID-19.

The CDR3 sequence is CAISESTGGIQPQHF. CDR3 bases: TGTGCCATCAGTGAGTCGACAGGGGGTATTCAGCCCCAGCATTTT. The chain uses TRBV10-3 and TRBJ1-5; 9 bases align to TRBD1. The J segment lost 6 bases and the V segment lost 0 bases, leaving 3 bases of the junction unmatched. Germline loops: CDR1 ENHRY, CDR2 SYGVKD. The CDR3 is 15 residues long.